The next 29 T cell receptor beta chains were all read from a single sample in a study of OX40 agonist ivuxolimab in advanced cancers. The library was produced with the immunoSEQ multiplex PCR assay. The clones in this table, taken by TCRdb from immuneACCESS, are in-frame only. Not every clone is retained; where verified, under half of the shortfall comes from an unresolved V gene, and the cause of the rest is unknown. A total of 50,000 to 65,000 clones appear in this sample, approximately 88% of them only once. 4% to 5.5% of the sample is in the top ten clones. The source was CD4+ or CD8+ T cells sorted from blood, collected in a trial of the OX40 agonist ivuxolimab. The receptors were sampled from an adult with an advanced solid tumor such as melanoma, head and neck, liver or kidney cancer.

The V gene is TRBV5-1, the J gene TRBJ1-1; D is undetermined. Trimming took off 1 base at V and 0 bases at J, with 13 bases between the two ends. The germline CDR1 and CDR2 sequences are SGHRS and YFSETQ. The CDR3 totals 16 residues. The CDR3 DNA sequence: TGCGCCAGCAGCTTGCCCCTCGGGGTAGTGAACACTGAAGCTTTCTTT. Translating it yields CASSLPLGVVNTEAFF.

The count of this clone is one. The rearrangement joins TRBV19 to TRBJ2-3; 8 nucleotides line up with TRBD2. Germline V gene lookup returns CDR1 LNHDA and CDR2 SQIVND (reference sequence). The J segment lost 0 bases and the V segment lost 2 bases, leaving 1 base of the junction unmatched. The CDR3 spans 15 residues. CDR3 amino acids: CASSISGGSTDTQYF. The CDR3 DNA reads as TGTGCCAGTAGTATAAGCGGGGGCAGCACAGATACGCAGTATTTT.

This clone was observed a few times. The chain employs TRBV9 and TRBJ1-5; D perhaps matches TRBD1 (6 bases). The ends were cut back, 0 bases at V and 1 base at J, with 8 bases in the middle. There are 15 residues in the CDR3. Germline V gene sequence: CDR1 SGDLS, CDR2 YYNGEE. The CDR3 sequence: CASSVGGASNQPQHF. CDR3 nucleotides: TGTGCCAGCAGCGTAGGGGGGGCGAGCAATCAGCCCCAGCATTTT.

The V call is TRBV7-8, the J call TRBJ1-5; 8 bases fit TRBD1. This CDR3 has 16 amino acids. V lost 4 bases, J lost 5 bases, and 10 bases stayed unmatched. Germline V CDR1 and CDR2: SGHVS, FQNEAQ. The chain's CDR3 is CASSSLGQGAHQPQHF. CDR3 nucleotide sequence: TGTGCCAGCAGCTCCCTCGGGCAGGGGGCTCATCAGCCCCAGCATTTT.

The chain links TRBV11-2 to TRBJ2-1; TRBD1 aligns across 8 bases. V was clipped by 5 bases and J by 2 bases; unmatched bases: 8. This CDR3 region has 16 residues. Germline V CDR1 and CDR2: SGHAT, FQNNGV. The CDR3 spells CASSPRQGFAYNEQFF. The DNA of the CDR3 is TGTGCCAGCAGCCCCAGACAGGGGTTCGCCTACAATGAGCAGTTCTTC.

The chain recombines TRBV28 with TRBJ2-1; D perhaps matches TRBD1 (5 bases). The CDR3 is made up of 13 amino acids. V shed 3 bases and J shed 7 bases, with 10 bases lying between them. Germline lookup yields CDR1 MDHEN and CDR2 SYDVKM. In DNA form, the CDR3 reads TGTGCCAGCAGTTTGGGGCTGGGGAATGAGCAGTTCTTC. It translates to CASSLGLGNEQFF.

The rearrangement joins TRBV5-1 to TRBJ2-1; 11 positions match TRBD2. The CDR3 extends over 16 amino acids. The trim removed 3 bases at V and 9 bases at J, leaving 11 bases unmatched. Germline lookup yields CDR1 SGHRS and CDR2 YFSETQ. DNA of the CDR3: TGCGCCAGCAGCTCCGAGAGGGGACTAGCGGCCTCTGAGCAGTTCTTC. Translation: CASSSERGLAASEQFF. Based on the CDR3 plus reference TRBV5-1 and TRBJ2-1, the full variable domain is KAGVTQTPRYLIKTRGQQVTLSCSPISGHRSVSWYQQTPGQGLQFLFEYFSETQRNKGNFPGRFSGRQFSNSRSEMNVSTLELGDSALYLCASSSERGLAASEQFFGPGTRLTVL.

V gene TRBV6-5 combines with J gene TRBJ2-7, with 7 positions matching TRBD2. After removal of 4 bases from V and 1 base from J, the junction contained 4 bases not matched to a gene. CDR3 length: 14 residues. CDR1 is MNHEY and CDR2 is SVGAGI in the germline V gene. The CDR3 nucleotides are TGTGCCAGCAGTTCCCCTAGCGGATCCTACGAGCAGTACTTC. This gives the protein CASSSPSGSYEQYF.

This clone was seen only once. The chain uses TRBV30 and TRBJ2-2; D is undetermined. Trimming pared 4 bases from V and 4 bases from J, leaving 13 bases between. From germline, CDR1 is GTSNPN and CDR2 SVGIG (reference sequence). This CDR3 has 14 amino acids. The CDR3 coding sequence is TGTGCCTGGAATGGGGTCTTAATCACCGGGGAGCTGTTTTTT. Translating it yields CAWNGVLITGELFF.

This clone was seen a single time. The gene calls are TRBV25-1 and TRBJ2-2; 7 nucleotides agree with TRBD2. The CDR3 runs to 17 residues. CDR1 is MGHDK and CDR2 is SYGVNS in the germline V gene. The J segment lost 1 base and the V segment lost 1 base, leaving 6 bases of the junction unmatched. The CDR3 DNA reads TGTGCCAGCAGTGAATCGAGGCGGGGGATGAACACCGGGGAGCTGTTTTTT. Its translation: CASSESRRGMNTGELFF.

The chain recombines TRBV6-4 with TRBJ2-7; 10 bases fit TRBD2. Germline V gene data show CDR1 as MRHNA and CDR2 as SNTAGT. The V and J ends lost 0 bases and 6 bases, in that order; junction bases with no gene match: 14. This CDR3 is built from 18 residues. The DNA of the CDR3 is TGTGCCAGCAGTGACTCGAGGTTCCAAGCTAGCGGGGGTACCGAGCAGTACTTC. Its protein product is CASSDSRFQASGGTEQYF.

The rearrangement joins TRBV7-2 to TRBJ1-1; weak D call: TRBD1 (5 bases). Germline assignment: CDR1 SGHTA and CDR2 FQGNSA. CDR3 size: 15 residues. V lost 3 bases to trimming and J lost 1 base, with 12 bases between them. This CDR3 reads CASSFDSNKNTEAFF. Here the CDR3 DNA reads TGTGCCAGCAGCTTCGACAGTAATAAGAACACTGAAGCTTTCTTT.

On this clone itself: Other DNA sequences in the sample encode the same CDR3. The J gene is TRBJ1-5, the V gene TRBV27; TRBD1 matches at 10 bases. With V trimmed by 6 bases and J by 3 bases, 5 bases remained unmatched. The CDR3 contains 15 residues. Germline V gene lookup returns CDR1 MNHEY and CDR2 SMNVEV (reference sequence). The CDR3, as DNA: TGTGCCAGCAGACCCGGGACAGGGGTCAATCAGCCCCAGCATTTT. The encoded protein is CASRPGTGVNQPQHF.

The V gene is TRBV7-2, the J gene TRBJ1-2, with 7 bases identical to TRBD1. The CDR3 runs to 14 residues. V trimming: 5 bases; J trimming: 2 bases; junction bases outside the gene matches: 5. Germline V CDR1 and CDR2: SGHTA, FQGNSA. The CDR3 loop is CASSRDSKNYGYTF. CDR3 sequence (DNA): TGTGCCAGCAGCCGGGACAGCAAAAACTATGGCTACACCTTC.

The DNA of the CDR3 is TGTGCCAGCAGTTACCCAGGAAGTCGGGAGCAGTACTTC. This codes for CASSYPGSREQYF. V and J are TRBV6-5 and TRBJ2-7; D is unresolved. Trimming removed 2 bases from V and 7 bases from J, with 12 bases in between. The CDR3 consists of 13 residues. Germline V lookup: CDR1 MNHEY, CDR2 SVGAGI.

This chain links TRBV7-9 with TRBJ1-1; no reliable D call. The germline V gene has CDR1 SEHNR and CDR2 FQNEAQ (reference sequence). Trimming removed 2 bases at V and 0 bases at J, with 10 bases between. This CDR3 is built from 15 residues. The CDR3 DNA follows: TGTGCCAGCAGCTTATTGCCAGTAATGAACACTGAAGCTTTCTTT. It translates to CASSLLPVMNTEAFF.

The chain uses TRBV30 and TRBJ2-5; D is perhaps TRBD2 (6 bases). Trimming shortened V by 7 bases and J by 5 bases, and 8 bases separated the two germline ends. This CDR3 is 10 amino acids long. Germline assignment: CDR1 GTSNPN and CDR2 SVGIG (reference sequence). The CDR3 nucleotides read TGTGCCTCACGGGGGGAGACCCAGTACTTC. It translates to CASRGETQYF.

The chain employs TRBV5-1 and TRBJ2-7; 10 nucleotides line up with TRBD1. Germline CDR1 is SGHRS and CDR2 is YFSETQ. This CDR3 contains 17 residues. Trimming removed 0 bases from V and 6 bases from J; junction bases left unmatched: 12. Written as DNA, the CDR3 is TGCGCCAGCAGCTTGGGGGACCCTACGGGACAGGGGAGCGAGCAGTACTTC. It codes for CASSLGDPTGQGSEQYF.

This rearrangement joins TRBV19 to TRBJ2-2; possible D gene TRBD2, 6 bases. The CDR3 loop spans 16 amino acids. Germline V CDR1 and CDR2: LNHDA, SQIVND (reference sequence). V lost 8 bases, J lost 5 bases, and 21 bases lay in between. DNA of the CDR3: TGTGCCAGTTTGAAGGCGGAGGGGTACATGACCGGGGAGCTGTTTTTT. Amino acids: CASLKAEGYMTGELFF.

This clone was seen once. The chain employs TRBV5-6 and TRBJ1-2; the D is unclear. This CDR3 has 13 residues. From germline, CDR1 is SGHDT and CDR2 YYEEEE. Trimming cost V 4 bases and J 7 bases, with 14 bases left between them. In DNA, the CDR3 is TGTGCCAGCAGCCGGGAGGGCGTGGGTGGCTACACCTTC. The encoded protein is CASSREGVGGYTF.

The rearrangement joins TRBV5-3 to TRBJ2-2; tentatively, D is TRBD1 (6 bases). TRBV5-3 carries the ORF label, with uncertain function. V gave up 4 bases and J gave up 1 base, with 20 bases separating them. The CDR3 sequence is 18 residues long. The CDR3 spells CARSEDSLRAMNTGELFF. In DNA, the CDR3 is TGTGCCAGAAGCGAGGACAGCCTCCGGGCTATGAACACCGGGGAGCTGTTTTTT.

The gene calls are TRBV28 and TRBJ2-3; D is unclear. Trimming left V 6 bases short and J 5 bases short, with 9 bases between. CDR1 MDHEN and CDR2 SYDVKM come from the germline V gene. This CDR3 has 12 amino acids. CDR3 residues: CASSQILDTQYF. The CDR3 nucleotides are TGTGCCAGCAGCCAGATTTTAGATACGCAGTATTTT.

The rearrangement links TRBV25-1 to TRBJ2-1, with 9 bases aligning to TRBD2. The junction had 5 bases not matched to a gene; V was cut back by 1 base and J by 4 bases. The CDR3 spans 16 residues. The germline V gene has CDR1 MGHDK and CDR2 SYGVNS. In DNA, the CDR3 is TGTGCCAGCAGTGAATCGAAGCGGGGGGCTTACAATGAGCAGTTCTTC. Translating gives CASSESKRGAYNEQFF.

This clone has a single count. The chain employs TRBV27 and TRBJ1-1; D gene ambiguous. Per germline, CDR1 MNHEY and CDR2 SMNVEV (reference sequence). The ends were cut back, 7 bases at V and 1 base at J, with 10 bases in the middle. This CDR3 region has 13 residues. The CDR3 sequence: CASTYNRNTEAFF. The CDR3 nucleotides are TGTGCCAGCACTTATAATAGGAACACTGAAGCTTTCTTT.

This clone was seen only once. The V and J genes are TRBV28 and TRBJ1-3; 7 positions match TRBD1. CDR1 is MDHEN and CDR2 is SYDVKM in the germline V gene. The CDR3 covers 14 residues. The V segment lost 2 bases and the J segment 4 bases; nucleotides outside the gene matches: 2. The CDR3 DNA is TGTGCCAGCAGTTTACCGGGACAGGGAAACACCATATATTTT. This codes for CASSLPGQGNTIYF.

This sequence joins TRBV18 and TRBJ2-7; D unclear. The germline CDR1 and CDR2 sequences are KGHSH and LQKENI. The ends were cut back, 0 bases at V and 4 bases at J, with 13 bases in the middle. The CDR3 contains 15 residues. The CDR3 spells CASSPPGMGTYEQYF. CDR3 sequence (DNA): TGTGCCAGCTCACCACCGGGGATGGGTACTTACGAGCAGTACTTC.

The chain carries TRBV6-5 and TRBJ2-7; D possibly corresponds to TRBD1 (7 bases). This CDR3 comprises 12 residues. Deletions cut 8 bases from V and 5 bases from J, with 13 bases between. Germline loops: CDR1 MNHEY, CDR2 SVGAGI. The DNA of the CDR3 is TGTGCCAGCCAGGGGGGTTTCGACGAGCAGTACTTC. It is translated as CASQGGFDEQYF.

This chain connects TRBV5-6 to TRBJ2-1; 7 nucleotides line up with TRBD1. Looked up from germline, CDR1 is SGHDT and CDR2 is YYEEEE. J was trimmed by 6 bases and V by 1 base; bases with no gene match: 7. There are 15 residues in the CDR3. In DNA form, the CDR3 reads TGTGCCAGCAGCTTGTATGACAGGGATACCAATGAGCAGTTCTTC. It specifies CASSLYDRDTNEQFF.

The chain combines TRBV7-6 with TRBJ2-7, with 7 bases aligning to TRBD1. After removal of 5 bases from V and 3 bases from J, the junction contained 10 bases not matched to a gene. Per germline, CDR1 SGHVS and CDR2 FNYEAQ. This CDR3 contains 15 residues. The CDR3 DNA reads TGTGCCAGCAGCCCACTGGGACAGCGCTTCTACGAGCAGTACTTC. It translates to CASSPLGQRFYEQYF.